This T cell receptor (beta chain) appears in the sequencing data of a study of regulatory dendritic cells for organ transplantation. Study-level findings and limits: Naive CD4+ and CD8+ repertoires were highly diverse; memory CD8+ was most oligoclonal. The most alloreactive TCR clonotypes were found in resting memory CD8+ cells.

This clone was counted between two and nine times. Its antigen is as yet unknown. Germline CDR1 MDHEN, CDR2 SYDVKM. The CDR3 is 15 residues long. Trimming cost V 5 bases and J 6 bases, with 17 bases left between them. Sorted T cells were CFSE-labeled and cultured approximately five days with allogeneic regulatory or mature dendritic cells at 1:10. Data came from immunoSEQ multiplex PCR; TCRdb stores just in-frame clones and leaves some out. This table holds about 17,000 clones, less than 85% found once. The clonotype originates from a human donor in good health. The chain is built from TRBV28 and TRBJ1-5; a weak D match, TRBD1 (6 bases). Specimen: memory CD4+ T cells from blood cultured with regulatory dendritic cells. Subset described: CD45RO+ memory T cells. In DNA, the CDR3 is TGTGCCAGCAGTCCCCTCACAGGAGGGGGTCAGCCCCAGCATTTT. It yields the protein CASSPLTGGGQPQHF.